This T cell receptor (beta chain) was documented in a study of response to subunit inactivated influenza vaccine. Study conclusions and caveats: A suggestion made by the authors is that each seasonal influenza vaccination recruits few new T cells.

Germline V gene data show CDR1 as SGHRS and CDR2 as YFSETQ. V was pared by 1 base and J by 2 bases, with 9 bases between. This CDR3 is 14 amino acids long. As regards this clonotype: The antigen is not known.

TCRdb re-called the RT-PCR reads with MiXCR, one entry per CDR3 protein. This sample has 450,000 to 550,000 distinct CDR3 sequences, with 25% found just once. Here the sequenced sample was CD4+ T cells sorted from PBMCs, taken roughly 5 days after vaccination. The chain combines TRBV5-1 with TRBJ1-2; tentatively, D is TRBD1 (5 bases). The clonotype comes from a man aged 45-65 years who received an inactivated influenza vaccine. The CDR3 nucleotides read TGCGCCAGCAGCTTGTCAGGGCTGAACTATGGCTACACCTTC. Protein sequence: CASSLSGLNYGYTF.